The clone carrying this T cell receptor beta chain has only a few counts. At the DNA level, this CDR3 is encoded by other sequences in the same sample as well. The sample originates from a study of shared clonotypes between healthy human individuals. With V trimmed by 5 bases and J by 6 bases, 3 bases remained unmatched. The germline V gene has CDR1 MNHEY and CDR2 SMNVEV (reference sequence). This CDR3 spans 15 amino acids. Terminally differentiated effector memory CD45RA+ cells were excluded from the naive CD8 cells, which were CD45RO-negative and positively selected for CCR7. Sequencing was performed with immunoSEQ multiplex PCR; in TCRdb, only in-frame clones are kept and a portion is missing. The sample yields about 2.2 million clones, about 94% seen once.

This TCR was sampled from a man aged 18 to 29 in good health. Some clones in this sample may be carry-over from other donors' samples. The chain uses TRBV27 and TRBJ2-1; 14 nucleotides match TRBD2. Sequencing input: naive CD8+ T cells from PBMCs. The CDR3 DNA is TGTGCCAGCAGTCCCGGGACTAGCGGGAGCAATGAGCAGTTCTTC. Amino acid sequence: CASSPGTSGSNEQFF.